Listed below are T cell receptor beta chains from one sample, sequenced in a study of T cell responses to AZD1222 COVID-19 vaccine. The assay was immunoSEQ multiplex PCR, and TCRdb's table has in-frame clones only and misses some. The table has tens of thousands of clones, about 88% seen once. The sample here was peripheral blood, taken on day 0 of AZD1222 vaccination. The receptors shown here come from an adult in good health. The CDR3 runs from the conserved cysteine through the conserved F or W. D genes are given only for firm matches. Size is omitted from some rows. Given values are once, few, many or a class for expanded clones.

J	size	V	D	CDR3	DNA
TRBJ1-6	.	TRBV5-1	TRBD1	CASSPTGSNSPLHF	TGCGCCAGCAGCCCGACAGGGTCTAATTCACCCCTCCACTTT
TRBJ2-5	.	TRBV5-8	.	CASSLGSLGAQYF	TGTGCCAGCAGCCTTGGAAGTCTTGGGGCCCAGTACTTC
TRBJ2-1	.	TRBV14	TRBD2	CASSQDGAGGPNNEQFF	TGTGCCAGCAGCCAAGATGGGGCGGGAGGGCCCAACAATGAGCAGTTCTTC
TRBJ2-1	once	TRBV6-5	TRBD1	CASRRRDSSYNEQFF	TGTGCCAGCAGGCGCCGGGACAGCTCCTACAATGAGCAGTTCTTC
TRBJ2-2	.	TRBV10-1	TRBD2	CASSRTTSGGNTGELFF	TGCGCCAGCAGTCGCACGACTAGCGGGGGAAACACCGGGGAGCTGTTTTTT
TRBJ1-6	.	TRBV7-9	.	CASSSQGLGSPLHF	TGTGCCAGCAGCTCTCAGGGGCTAGGATCACCCCTCCACTTT
TRBJ2-1	few	TRBV6-4	.	CASSPGTESDEQFF	TGTGCCAGCAGCCCCGGGACCGAGAGCGATGAGCAGTTCTTC
TRBJ1-2	.	TRBV30	.	CAWSNNFGYTF	TGTGCCTGGAGTAACAATTTCGGCTACACCTTC
TRBJ2-1	.	TRBV27	.	CASQVGTVYNEQFF	TGTGCCAGCCAAGTTGGGACGGTCTACAATGAGCAGTTCTTC
TRBJ1-2	.	TRBV6-6	TRBD1	CASRGPQGEANYGYTF	TGTGCCAGCAGGGGACCACAGGGGGAAGCCAACTATGGCTACACCTTC
TRBJ1-5	.	TRBV2	TRBD1	CASSEEGTGNQPQHF	TGTGCCAGCAGTGAAGAGGGGACAGGGAATCAGCCCCAGCATTTT
TRBJ2-5	once	TRBV4-2	TRBD1	CASSKGQGQGQETQYF	TGTGCCAGCAGCAAGGGGCAAGGACAGGGCCAAGAGACCCAGTACTTC